This TCR beta chain was retrieved from a study of T cells in Graves' hyperthyroidism and ophthalmopathy. This clonotype was recorded a few times. From RNA transcripts, TCR beta CDR3 regions were amplified. Using the HTBI primer set, a first-round RT-PCR was run on the TCR CDR3. MiXCR, run by TCRdb on the multiplex PCR reads, gives a single entry per CDR3 protein. Among around 250,000 distinct CDR3 sequences listed, roughly 15% were seen once. Sampled blood dates from first hyperthyroidism diagnosis, and it precedes any ophthalmopathy symptoms. In germline, CDR1 is MNHNS, CDR2 SASEGT. The germline V and J ends were trimmed by 6 bases and 1 base, with 16 bases remaining between them. The CDR3 contains 15 residues.

The material sequenced was blood. The source of this sequence is a woman aged 35 to 49 with Graves' hyperthyroidism that later progressed to Graves' ophthalmopathy. The chain links TRBV6-1 to TRBJ2-7; D not certain. This CDR3 reads CASSQFPAPSYEQYF. CDR3 DNA: TGTGCCAGCAGCCAATTCCCCGCCCCATCCTACGAGCAGTACTTC.